One T cell receptor beta chain is described in this entry. Its antigen is unknown. This specimen comes from a study of T cell repertoires in cytomegalovirus infection. Study-wide context: An indication of both CMV infection and matching HLA type came from public TCR beta signatures. Findings of the study overall: The response measured ex vivo was dominated by TCR beta clonotypes (HLA-C-restricted and CMV-specific). Carriage of CMV together with the relevant HLA was identifiable through cumulative public TCR beta family frequency.

Between the trimmed V and J ends, which lost 0 bases and 2 bases, there was a span of 3 bases. This CDR3 is built from 12 residues. CDR1 and CDR2 from the germline V gene are SQVTM and ANQGSEA. TCRdb independently ran MiXCR on the reads; one entry per CDR3 protein. The sample contains about 230,000 distinct CDR3 sequences, about 23% of which appear only once. The rearrangement uses TRBV29-1 and TRBJ2-3; the D is unclear. The sequenced sample was CD8+ T cells from PBMCs. The receptor's source is a human donor in good health (CMV status not recorded). Some clones in this sample may be carry-over from other donors' samples. The CDR3 coding sequence is TGCAGCGTTGAAGAGTACACAGATACGCAGTATTTT. Protein: CSVEEYTDTQYF.